This T cell receptor beta chain was profiled in a study of blood T cell repertoires in COVID-19. Across the whole study: Samples taken during acute and convalescent COVID-19 were collected in the United States, Italy and Spain.

Per germline, CDR1 MRHNA and CDR2 SNTAGT. V trimming: 0 bases; J trimming: 4 bases; junction bases outside the gene matches: 1. This CDR3 contains 15 residues. Participant-given clinical history determined each cohort assignment. TCRdb's copy holds only in-frame clones and misses some; the assay was immunoSEQ multiplex PCR. The table records 250,000 to 300,000 clones, approximately 90% of them present only once. This chain links TRBV6-4 with TRBJ2-3, with 10 nucleotides matching TRBD2. Sequencing was performed on PBMCs or T cells enriched from blood (not recorded which). This clonotype was obtained from a man aged 40-55 years who had recovered from COVID-19. Here the CDR3 reads CASSDSGTSADTQYF. For the CDR3, the DNA is TGTGCCAGCAGTGACTCTGGGACTAGCGCAGATACGCAGTATTTT.